A single sample gave rise to the 30 T cell receptor beta chains below, sequenced in a study of T cell changes during pregnancy in multiple sclerosis. Some clones are missing from TCRdb's copy, which holds only in-frame ones; the method was immunoSEQ multiplex PCR. The sample has tens of thousands of clones; nearly 95% are singletons. This specimen was peripheral blood, taken after pregnancy. These receptors all come from a female donor in good health, enrolled as a control in a pregnancy study.

The CDR3 protein is CASSPSGRPYEQYF. CDR3 sequence (DNA): TGTGCCAGCAGCCCTAGCGGGAGGCCCTACGAGCAGTACTTC. The V call is TRBV5-4, the J call TRBJ2-7; TRBD2 agrees at 11 bases. This CDR3 is 14 amino acids long. Germline V gives CDR1 SGHNT, CDR2 YYREEE (reference sequence). V dropped 4 bases and J dropped 2; count of bases not matched to a gene: 2.

The CDR3 sequence is CASSPRTGELFF. CDR3 bases: TGCGCCAGCAGTCCTAGGACCGGGGAGCTGTTTTTT. This chain connects TRBV4-1 to TRBJ2-2; no firm D call. Trimming took 6 bases from V and 5 from J, leaving 7 bases between them. Germline lookup yields CDR1 MGHRA and CDR2 YSYEKL. The CDR3 extends over 12 amino acids.

This chain uses TRBV19 with TRBJ1-2, with 7 bases matching TRBD1. Germline trimming cut 6 bases from V and 6 bases from J; bases unmatched to any gene: 4. The CDR3 has 12 residues. The germline CDR1 and CDR2 sequences are LNHDA and SQIVND (reference sequence). The CDR3 DNA follows: TGTGCCAGTAGAAACAGGGGAGATGGCTACACCTTC. It translates to CASRNRGDGYTF.

The chain carries TRBV25-1 and TRBJ2-7; 9 nucleotides line up with TRBD1. Germline CDR1 reads MGHDK; CDR2 reads SYGVNS. V trimming: 3 bases; J trimming: 3 bases; junction bases outside the gene matches: 6. This CDR3 is built from 15 residues. For the CDR3, the DNA is TGTGCCAGCAGTGACCGGGACAGGGTAAACTACGAGCAGTACTTC. Its translation: CASSDRDRVNYEQYF.

The J gene is TRBJ1-4, the V gene TRBV25-1; D remains unclear. This CDR3 has 15 residues. CDR1 is MGHDK, CDR2 SYGVNS, per germline. V lost 1 base and J 0 bases, leaving 6 bases between the germline ends. In DNA form, the CDR3 reads TGTGCCAGCAGTGAATCTAGTACAACTAATGAAAAACTGTTTTTT. Protein sequence: CASSESSTTNEKLFF.

This chain uses TRBV19 with TRBJ1-5, with 8 bases aligning to TRBD1. The germline V gene has CDR1 LNHDA and CDR2 SQIVND (reference sequence). V was pared by 6 bases and J by 6 bases, with 13 bases of the junction left unmatched. The CDR3 spans 16 residues. The CDR3: CASRPQDRGLSQPQHF. As DNA, the CDR3 is TGTGCCAGTAGACCCCAAGACAGGGGACTGAGTCAGCCCCAGCATTTT.

This chain joins TRBV19 and TRBJ2-3; TRBD2 matches at 14 bases. The CDR3 sequence is 18 residues long. With V trimmed by 0 bases and J by 2 bases, 4 bases remained unmatched. Germline CDR1 is LNHDA and CDR2 is SQIVND (reference sequence). The chain's CDR3 is CASSIDGLAGGSTDTQYF. CDR3 in DNA: TGTGCCAGTAGTATAGATGGACTAGCGGGAGGTTCCACAGATACGCAGTATTTT.

The chain recombines TRBV28 with TRBJ1-2; tentative D call: TRBD1 (5 bases). Trimming cost V 5 bases and J 4 bases, with 20 bases left between them. Germline lookup yields CDR1 MDHEN and CDR2 SYDVKM. The CDR3 loop spans 16 amino acids. The CDR3 spells CASSRPPGFTGYGYTF. CDR3 bases: TGTGCCAGCAGTCGCCCCCCAGGGTTTACGGGCTATGGCTACACCTTC.

The chain carries TRBV28 and TRBJ2-1; a possible D gene is TRBD2 (5 bases). The V gene's germline CDR1 is MDHEN and CDR2 SYDVKM. CDR3 length equals 13 residues. Trimming removed 5 bases at V and 4 bases at J, with 9 bases between. CDR3 nucleotide sequence: TGTGCCAGCAGTATGGACTCTTACAATGAGCAGTTCTTC. It encodes CASSMDSYNEQFF.

V gene TRBV23-1 combines with J gene TRBJ2-3; 9 bases line up with TRBD1. TRBV23-1 is flagged as an ORF with uncertain function. The length of the CDR3 is 14 residues. The ends lost 2 bases at V and 3 bases at J; junction bases unmatched: 0. The CDR3 DNA sequence: TGCGCCAGCAGTCAAGGGACAGGGACAGATACGCAGTATTTT. As protein: CASSQGTGTDTQYF.

The chain employs TRBV5-1 and TRBJ1-2; possible D gene TRBD1, 5 bases. The V gene lost 0 bases and the J gene lost 6 bases, with 12 bases spanning the gap. Germline V gene sequence: CDR1 SGHRS, CDR2 YFSETQ. The CDR3 extends over 14 amino acids. CDR3 nucleotides: TGCGCCAGCAGCTTGGTAGCCGGACAAAATGGCTACACCTTC. Its protein product is CASSLVAGQNGYTF.

This chain joins TRBV2 and TRBJ2-3; 7 positions agree with TRBD2. CDR3 length equals 14 residues. The V segment lost 1 base and the J segment 6 bases; nucleotides outside the gene matches: 4. Germline V gives CDR1 SNHLY, CDR2 FYNNEI. CDR3 amino acids: CASSEGTSADTQYF. The CDR3 DNA is TGTGCCAGCAGTGAAGGGACTAGTGCGGATACGCAGTATTTT.

The V call is TRBV5-6, the J call TRBJ2-7, with no clear D. CDR1 and CDR2 from the germline V gene are SGHDT and YYEEEE. The CDR3 consists of 15 residues. V lost 1 base and J lost 2, with 13 bases in between. The CDR3 DNA sequence: TGTGCCAGCAGCTTGATTTCACTTCTCCCCTACGAGCAGTACTTC. It translates to CASSLISLLPYEQYF.

V and J are TRBV13 and TRBJ1-1; D is unclear. Looked up from germline, CDR1 is PRHDT and CDR2 is FYEKMQ (reference sequence). The V end lost 5 bases, the J end lost 5 bases, and 12 bases lay between the germline ends. CDR3 length: 13 amino acids. Here the CDR3 reads CASSMLSRTEAFF. The CDR3 DNA follows: TGTGCCAGCAGCATGCTCAGCAGGACTGAAGCTTTCTTT.

V and J are TRBV5-4 and TRBJ2-7; TRBD1 matches at 11 bases. The length of the CDR3 is 15 residues. Germline CDR1 is SGHNT and CDR2 is YYREEE (reference sequence). Trimming at V came to 4 bases and at J to 3 bases, leaving 6 bases not matched to a gene. CDR3 coding DNA: TGTGCCAGCAGCCTCCGGGACAGGGGGTACTACGAGCAGTACTTC. Encoded protein: CASSLRDRGYYEQYF.

The chain recombines TRBV7-9 with TRBJ2-1; a possible D gene is TRBD1 (6 bases). Germline V gene data show CDR1 as SEHNR and CDR2 as FQNEAQ (reference sequence). Trimming took 8 bases from V and 0 from J, leaving 8 bases between them. This CDR3 has 13 residues. The CDR3 DNA follows: TGTGCCAGCGGGGACAACTCCTACAATGAGCAGTTCTTC. This codes for CASGDNSYNEQFF.

This rearrangement joins TRBV5-1 to TRBJ2-1, with D unclear. Looked up from germline, CDR1 is SGHRS and CDR2 is YFSETQ. Trimming took off 2 bases at V and 8 bases at J, with 5 bases between the two ends. The CDR3 totals 11 residues. The CDR3 is CASSFTDEQFF. The CDR3 nucleotides read TGCGCCAGCAGCTTTACGGATGAGCAGTTCTTC.

The DNA for the CDR3 is TGTGCCAGCAGCGTTAAATACTTCGGTCAGCCCCAGCATTTT. This sequence encodes CASSVKYFGQPQHF. The chain combines TRBV6-1 with TRBJ1-5; D not resolved. The CDR3 consists of 14 residues. V was shortened by 6 bases and J by 6 bases, with 15 bases between the two germline ends. In germline, CDR1 is MNHNS, CDR2 SASEGT.

V is TRBV18 and J is TRBJ2-1; 11 nucleotides align to TRBD2. CDR1 is KGHSH, CDR2 LQKENI, per germline. J lost 8 bases, V lost 5 bases, and 8 bases had no gene match. This CDR3 spans 15 amino acids. This CDR3 is CASSVTSGSGDEQFF. In nucleotides, the CDR3 is TGTGCCAGCTCAGTCACTAGCGGGAGCGGCGATGAGCAGTTCTTC. Full variable domain (remainder filled in from reference TRBV18 and TRBJ2-1): NAGVMQNPRHLVRRRGQEARLRCSPMKGHSHVYWYRQLPEEGLKFMVYLQKENIIDESGMPKERFSAEFPKEGPSILRIQQVVRGDSAAYFCASSVTSGSGDEQFFGPGTRLTVL.

This clone was counted a few times. This rearrangement joins TRBV27 to TRBJ1-6; D is possibly TRBD1 (5 bases). Trimming shortened V by 6 bases and J by 6 bases, and 21 bases separated the two germline ends. Germline V gives CDR1 MNHEY, CDR2 SMNVEV (reference sequence). This CDR3 is built from 17 residues. Here the CDR3 reads CASRGLVLGLVNSPLHF. CDR3 coding DNA: TGTGCCAGCAGGGGGCTGGTGCTGGGACTGGTTAATTCACCCCTCCACTTT.

This chain uses TRBV7-9 with TRBJ2-3; D gene unclear. With 5 bases removed from V and 4 bases from J, the gap between germline ends came to 19 bases. The CDR3 contains 16 residues. Germline CDR1 is SEHNR and CDR2 is FQNEAQ (reference sequence). The CDR3 DNA is TGTGCCAGCAGCCAAACGACCGGAGTCAAGGCAGATACGCAGTATTTT. This codes for CASSQTTGVKADTQYF.

This clone occurred once. The V and J genes are TRBV30 and TRBJ2-7; TRBD2 matches 7 bases. The CDR3 loop spans 14 amino acids. With 3 bases clipped from V and 7 bases from J, the junction kept 12 bases outside the gene matches. The germline V gene encodes CDR1 GTSNPN and CDR2 SVGIG (reference sequence). CDR3 loop: CAWRRGFQMGEQYF. Written as DNA, the CDR3 is TGTGCCTGGAGGCGGGGGTTTCAGATGGGAGAGCAGTACTTC.

This chain connects TRBV7-9 to TRBJ1-1; D not certain. CDR1 is SEHNR and CDR2 is FQNEAQ in the germline V gene (reference sequence). This CDR3 spans 13 amino acids. Trimming pared 1 base from V and 6 bases from J, leaving 9 bases between. The CDR3: CASSLVVGAEAFF. The DNA of the CDR3 is TGTGCCAGCAGCTTAGTGGTCGGGGCTGAAGCTTTCTTT.

The chain joins TRBV5-1 to TRBJ2-2; the D is unclear. The germline V gene encodes CDR1 SGHRS and CDR2 YFSETQ. Trimming stripped 6 bases from V and 1 base from J, with 4 bases between. This CDR3 spans 12 amino acids. CDR3 DNA sequence: TGCGCCAGCACTTGGAACACCGGGGAGCTGTTTTTT. Translated: CASTWNTGELFF.

The V and J genes are TRBV2 and TRBJ2-7; maybe TRBD2 (5 bases). V gave up 4 bases and J gave up 6 bases, with 13 bases separating them. The length of the CDR3 is 13 residues. The germline CDR1 and CDR2 sequences are SNHLY and FYNNEI. The DNA of the CDR3 is TGTGCCAGCAGTGTTCCGGGGAAGGGCGAGCAGTACTTC. Its translation: CASSVPGKGEQYF.

J is TRBJ1-2 and V is TRBV20-1, with D hard to call. Trimming took off 5 bases at V and 1 base at J, with 5 bases between the two ends. This CDR3 region has 11 residues. Germline lookup yields CDR1 DFQATT and CDR2 SNEGSKA (reference sequence). The CDR3 spells CSAVFNYGYTF. The DNA for the CDR3 is TGCAGTGCTGTATTTAACTATGGCTACACCTTC.

The chain is built from TRBV18 and TRBJ1-4, with 9 bases identical to TRBD1. Germline lookup yields CDR1 KGHSH and CDR2 LQKENI. CDR3 size: 16 residues. V was pared by 3 bases and J by 4 bases, with 6 bases of the junction left unmatched. As DNA, the CDR3 is TGTGCCAGCTCACCTCTACAGGGGGCCTATAATGAAAAACTGTTTTTT. Its translation is CASSPLQGAYNEKLFF. The whole variable domain, remainder taken from reference TRBV18 and TRBJ1-4, is NAGVMQNPRHLVRRRGQEARLRCSPMKGHSHVYWYRQLPEEGLKFMVYLQKENIIDESGMPKERFSAEFPKEGPSILRIQQVVRGDSAAYFCASSPLQGAYNEKLFFGSGTQLSVL.

The chain uses TRBV11-2 and TRBJ2-1, with D hard to call. CDR3 length: 15 residues. Germline CDR1 is SGHAT and CDR2 is FQNNGV. The germline V and J ends were trimmed by 2 bases and 5 bases, with 13 bases remaining between them. In DNA, the CDR3 is TGTGCCAGCAGCTTACTACCTTCCCTCAACAATGAGCAGTTCTTC. Translation: CASSLLPSLNNEQFF.

V is TRBV15 and J is TRBJ2-1; 8 bases are shared with TRBD2. The CDR3 is made up of 12 amino acids. V was pared by 3 bases and J by 14 bases, with 6 bases of the junction left unmatched. The germline V gene has CDR1 LNHNV and CDR2 YYDKDF (reference sequence). The CDR3 sequence is CATSRGEREKFF. The CDR3, as DNA: TGTGCCACCAGCAGGGGCGAGCGGGAGAAGTTCTTC.

The chain combines TRBV6-5 with TRBJ2-2; D ambiguous. V was trimmed by 2 bases and J by 2 bases, leaving 9 bases between them. Looked up from germline, CDR1 is MNHEY and CDR2 is SVGAGI. The CDR3 covers 15 residues. The chain's CDR3 is CASSYGTANTGELFF. DNA for the CDR3: TGTGCCAGCAGTTACGGTACAGCAAACACCGGGGAGCTGTTTTTT.